These 9 T cell receptor beta chains share one sample of origin, sequenced in a study of T cell responses to AZD1222 COVID-19 vaccine (TCRdb year 2021). Taken with the paper, the label for time point translates to: baseline before first vaccination. The receptor library was made with the immunoSEQ multiplex PCR assay. Sourced from immuneACCESS, this table was stored by TCRdb with only in-frame sequences that have V and J called. A share of the clones is absent; for the studies checked, an unresolved V gene accounts for under half, and the remainder has no known explanation. The sample table contains 99,000 or so clones; only one count was recorded for 75% to 90% of them. Around 20% of the sample comes from the top ten. Specimen: peripheral blood, collected on day 0 of AZD1222 vaccination. All receptors derive from an adult in good health.

A remark on this clone: In this CDR3 the conserved last residue, phenylalanine or tryptophan, is missing, so a read error is likely. The rearrangement joins TRBV2 to TRBJ1-6; D gene ambiguous. From germline, CDR1 is SNHLY and CDR2 FYNNEI. This CDR3 is 15 amino acids long. The germline V and J ends were trimmed by 5 bases and 7 bases, with 15 bases remaining between them. CDR3 DNA: TGTGCCAGCAGTCTACGACCGGGTCGAAATTCACCCCTCCACCTT. Translated, it gives CASSLRPGRNSPLHL.

Only one count was recorded for this clone. The chain has TRBV29-1 and TRBJ1-1; possible D gene TRBD1, 5 bases. V shed 7 bases and J shed 4 bases, with 19 bases lying between them. Germline values: CDR1 SQVTM, CDR2 ANQGSEA. CDR3 size: 14 residues. CDR3 nucleotide sequence: TGCAGCGCCTCTCGGGGGTGGATGTTCACTGAAGCTTTCTTT. Its translation is CSASRGWMFTEAFF.

V and J are TRBV4-1 and TRBJ1-5; D is ambiguous. The CDR3 extends over 16 amino acids. Germline V gene sequence: CDR1 MGHRA, CDR2 YSYEKL. V was shortened by 3 bases and J by 2 bases, with 14 bases between the two germline ends. The CDR3: CASSHLGRERNQPQHF. The CDR3 DNA follows: TGCGCCAGCAGCCACCTCGGGAGGGAGCGCAATCAGCCCCAGCATTTT.

The V call is TRBV4-1, the J call TRBJ1-2; TRBD1 is a possible D gene (5 bases). Germline CDR1 reads MGHRA; CDR2 reads YSYEKL. This CDR3 has 15 amino acids. V was shortened by 6 bases and J by 5 bases, with 19 bases between the two germline ends. The CDR3 DNA sequence: TGCGCCAGCAGACCCACGGGGGAACGCCTATATGGCTACACCTTC. It codes for CASRPTGERLYGYTF.

This sequence joins TRBV30 and TRBJ2-7; D possibly corresponds to TRBD1 (5 bases). Between the trimmed V and J ends, which lost 3 bases and 2 bases, there was a span of 14 bases. CDR3 length: 14 amino acids. Germline loops: CDR1 GTSNPN, CDR2 SVGIG (reference sequence). The CDR3 protein is CAWRALGAAYEQYF. As DNA, the CDR3 is TGTGCCTGGAGAGCATTAGGGGCTGCCTACGAGCAGTACTTC. The complete variable domain, with remaining parts taken from reference TRBV30 and TRBJ2-7, reads SQTIHQWPATLVQPVGSPLSLECTVEGTSNPNLYWYRQAAGRGLQLLFYSVGIGQISSEVPQNLSASRPQDRQFILSSKKLLLSDSGFYLCAWRALGAAYEQYFGPGTRLTVT.

V is TRBV4-1 and J is TRBJ1-1; D is possibly TRBD1 (5 bases). The germline V and J ends were trimmed by 0 bases and 3 bases, with 8 bases remaining between them. CDR1 and CDR2 from the germline V gene are MGHRA and YSYEKL. The CDR3 totals 14 residues. The CDR3 here is CASSQEPGYTEAFF. The DNA for the CDR3 is TGCGCCAGCAGCCAAGAACCAGGGTACACTGAAGCTTTCTTT.

The chain links TRBV5-5 to TRBJ2-7; D uncertain. CDR1 and CDR2 from the germline V gene are SGHKS and YYEKEE (reference sequence). The V and J ends lost 0 bases and 3 bases respectively, with 13 bases between them. The CDR3 totals 15 residues. CDR3 in DNA: TGTGCCAGCAGCTTGGTATTTGGACCTCTCTACGAGCAGTACTTC. Protein sequence: CASSLVFGPLYEQYF.

The chain carries TRBV5-1 and TRBJ1-2; maybe TRBD1 (5 bases). The CDR3 runs 13 residues. Germline V gives CDR1 SGHRS, CDR2 YFSETQ. Between the trimmed V and J ends, which lost 2 bases and 6 bases, there was a span of 11 bases. The CDR3 nucleotides read TGCGCCAGCAGCTTACGGACACAGGATGGCTACACCTTC. Its translation: CASSLRTQDGYTF. The complete variable domain, with remaining parts taken from reference TRBV5-1 and TRBJ1-2, reads KAGVTQTPRYLIKTRGQQVTLSCSPISGHRSVSWYQQTPGQGLQFLFEYFSETQRNKGNFPGRFSGRQFSNSRSEMNVSTLELGDSALYLCASSLRTQDGYTFGSGTRLTVV.

V is TRBV19 and J is TRBJ2-3; TRBD2 agrees at 7 bases. The germline V gene encodes CDR1 LNHDA and CDR2 SQIVND (reference sequence). The CDR3 contains 16 residues. Trimming at V came to 4 bases and at J to 4 bases, leaving 11 bases not matched to a gene. CDR3 loop: CASSTLVGGVSDTQYF. The CDR3 nucleotides are TGTGCCAGTAGTACCCTAGTGGGGGGGGTCTCAGATACGCAGTATTTT.